This T cell receptor (beta chain) was documented in a study of long-term antiretroviral therapy in people with HIV. Germline CDR1 and CDR2: SQVTM and ANQGSEA. V was cut by 7 bases and J by 2 bases, with 8 bases left in between. CDR3 length: 11 amino acids. Survey-level immunoSEQ v3.0 assays were run. Using immunoSEQ multiplex PCR, the repertoire was profiled, and TCRdb retains in-frame clones only, with some absent. The table lists around 26,000 clones, roughly nine tenths of them singletons, with under 5% in the top ten. The sample consisted of unsorted PBMCs, taken just over 2.6 years after starting antiretroviral therapy. The TCR originated in a man in his forties with HIV. V is TRBV29-1 and J is TRBJ1-1; D is uncertain. CDR3 in amino acids: CSAASNTEAFF. The CDR3 DNA is TGCAGCGCCGCATCTAACACTGAAGCTTTCTTT.